Each of the 24 T cell receptor beta chains below was sequenced from the same sample in a study of blood T cell repertoires in COVID-19. TCRdb's copy holds only in-frame clones and misses some; the assay was immunoSEQ multiplex PCR. The sample holds some 170,000 clones, approximately 86% seen once. The sample consisted of peripheral blood. The receptors here all came from a woman aged 60 to 75 who had recovered from COVID-19.

This sequence joins TRBV27 and TRBJ2-3; TRBD1 is a possible D gene (5 bases). The CDR3 is 14 residues long. Germline V gives CDR1 MNHEY, CDR2 SMNVEV (reference sequence). V was clipped by 2 bases and J by 0 bases, with 6 bases between them. The CDR3 spells CASSLKGSTDTQYF. Here the CDR3 DNA reads TGTGCCAGCAGTTTAAAGGGGAGCACAGATACGCAGTATTTT.

This chain connects TRBV6-5 to TRBJ2-7; tentative D call: TRBD1 (5 bases). V lost 6 bases and J 4 bases, leaving 16 bases between the germline ends. Germline V gene data show CDR1 as MNHEY and CDR2 as SVGAGI. This CDR3 has 14 amino acids. The CDR3 nucleotides read TGTGCCAGCAGCCCCAAATCGACAGTTTACGAGCAGTACTTC. The encoded protein is CASSPKSTVYEQYF.

The CDR3 DNA reads TGTGCCAGCAGCTTTGCGGCAGGGTCCTACGAGCAGTACTTC. This translates into CASSFAAGSYEQYF. The V and J genes are TRBV7-9 and TRBJ2-7, with TRBD1 as a possible D gene (5 bases). V was cut by 3 bases and J by 1 base, with 10 bases left in between. The CDR3 has 14 amino acids. The germline gives CDR1 SEHNR, CDR2 FQNEAQ (reference sequence).

The rearrangement joins TRBV6-6 to TRBJ2-7, with TRBD1 matching over 7 bases. The CDR3 sequence is 14 residues long. Germline CDR1 reads MNHNY; CDR2 reads SVGAGI (reference sequence). V trimming: 6 bases; J trimming: 2 bases; junction bases outside the gene matches: 7. CDR3 in amino acids: CASSDKGQTYEQYF. The CDR3 coding sequence is TGTGCCAGCAGCGACAAGGGACAGACCTACGAGCAGTACTTC.

V gene TRBV6-5 combines with J gene TRBJ1-1; 7 positions match TRBD1. The J segment lost 3 bases and the V segment lost 6 bases, leaving 7 bases of the junction unmatched. Germline V gene data show CDR1 as MNHEY and CDR2 as SVGAGI. The CDR3 consists of 14 residues. CDR3 sequence reads: CASRPQGRYTEAFF. DNA of the CDR3: TGTGCCAGCAGGCCACAGGGGAGGTACACTGAAGCTTTCTTT.

The V gene is TRBV18, the J gene TRBJ1-1; 7 bases are a match to TRBD1. Germline trimming cut 5 bases from V and 7 bases from J; bases unmatched to any gene: 10. There are 14 residues in the CDR3. From germline, CDR1 is KGHSH and CDR2 LQKENI. The CDR3 protein is CASSVQGRTDEAFF. The CDR3 nucleotides read TGTGCCAGCTCAGTACAGGGGAGGACGGATGAAGCTTTCTTT.

The sample holds one count of this clone. The chain employs TRBV5-1 and TRBJ2-2; D uncertain. V lost 0 bases to trimming and J lost 6 bases, with 12 bases between them. CDR3 length: 15 amino acids. CDR1 and CDR2 from the germline V gene are SGHRS and YFSETQ. Written as DNA, the CDR3 is TGCGCCAGCAGCTTGGAGAGCTCCTTTGCCGGGGAGCTGTTTTTT. Residues: CASSLESSFAGELFF. Using reference TRBV5-1 and TRBJ2-2 for the parts outside the CDR3, the full variable domain is KAGVTQTPRYLIKTRGQQVTLSCSPISGHRSVSWYQQTPGQGLQFLFEYFSETQRNKGNFPGRFSGRQFSNSRSEMNVSTLELGDSALYLCASSLESSFAGELFFGEGSRLTVL.

The chain uses TRBV9 and TRBJ1-2, with 8 nucleotides matching TRBD1. Germline values: CDR1 SGDLS, CDR2 YYNGEE. The CDR3 runs to 15 residues. J was trimmed by 0 bases and V by 4 bases; bases with no gene match: 5. The CDR3 DNA follows: TGTGCCAGCAGCATCCGACAGGGGACTAACTATGGCTACACCTTC. It specifies CASSIRQGTNYGYTF.

The chain combines TRBV5-1 with TRBJ2-7, with 7 bases matching TRBD1. The CDR3 is made up of 14 amino acids. Trimming removed 3 bases from V and 5 bases from J; junction bases left unmatched: 8. Per the germline V gene, CDR1 is SGHRS and CDR2 is YFSETQ. In DNA, the CDR3 is TGCGCCAGCAGCTCCCAGACAGGGACCAACGAGCAGTACTTC. It specifies CASSSQTGTNEQYF.

The genes are TRBV7-8 and TRBJ2-2, with 7 bases matching TRBD1. Germline V gives CDR1 SGHVS, CDR2 FQNEAQ. The CDR3 contains 17 residues. V lost 1 base to trimming and J lost 5 bases; unmatched junction nucleotides: 10. The chain's CDR3 is CASSLGNRGIVTGELFF. The CDR3, as DNA: TGTGCCAGCAGCTTAGGCAACAGGGGTATAGTGACCGGGGAGCTGTTTTTT.

This clone appeared a single time. The chain's CDR3 is CASSPLSLPYEQYF. The CDR3 nucleotides are TGTGCCAGCTCACCCCTATCTTTACCCTACGAGCAGTACTTC. This chain uses TRBV18 with TRBJ2-7; no reliable D call. V was pared by 3 bases and J by 2 bases, with 11 bases between. Germline values: CDR1 KGHSH, CDR2 LQKENI. The CDR3 loop spans 14 amino acids. The full variable domain, with the rest looked up from reference TRBV18 and TRBJ2-7, is NAGVMQNPRHLVRRRGQEARLRCSPMKGHSHVYWYRQLPEEGLKFMVYLQKENIIDESGMPKERFSAEFPKEGPSILRIQQVVRGDSAAYFCASSPLSLPYEQYFGPGTRLTVT.

The V and J genes are TRBV28 and TRBJ1-2, with 7 nucleotides matching TRBD1. Germline lookup yields CDR1 MDHEN and CDR2 SYDVKM. CDR3 length equals 12 residues. V shed 6 bases, J shed 8 bases, and the junction held 6 bases outside the gene matches. The CDR3, as DNA: TGTGCCAGCAGACAGGGGCCGAAGGGCTACACCTTC. Its protein is CASRQGPKGYTF.

This clone has ten or more counts. This chain connects TRBV5-1 to TRBJ2-7; 9 bases are shared with TRBD2. The J segment lost 2 bases and the V segment lost 0 bases, leaving 0 bases of the junction unmatched. The CDR3 is 14 residues long. Looked up from germline, CDR1 is SGHRS and CDR2 is YFSETQ. This CDR3 reads CASSLERGAYEQYF. In DNA form, the CDR3 reads TGCGCCAGCAGCTTGGAGCGGGGGGCCTACGAGCAGTACTTC.

The rearrangement uses TRBV7-9 and TRBJ1-2; 10 bases align to TRBD1. V shed 5 bases and J 1 base; nucleotides not matched to a gene: 7. The CDR3 length is 16 residues. Germline V gene lookup returns CDR1 SEHNR and CDR2 FQNEAQ (reference sequence). The CDR3 region is CASSQYRDRGNYGYTF. The CDR3 DNA sequence: TGTGCCAGCAGCCAGTACCGGGACAGGGGTAACTATGGCTACACCTTC.

This rearrangement joins TRBV7-9 to TRBJ1-1; TRBD1 matches at 7 bases. From germline, CDR1 is SEHNR and CDR2 FQNEAQ (reference sequence). This CDR3 region has 16 residues. V shed 3 bases, J shed 7 bases, and the junction held 14 bases outside the gene matches. As DNA, the CDR3 is TGTGCCAGCAGCTTCCCGACCCCAACAGGGGAGAATGAAGCTTTCTTT. Encoded protein: CASSFPTPTGENEAFF.

The V gene is TRBV9, the J gene TRBJ2-5; 8 bases are a match to TRBD2. The CDR3 consists of 15 residues. V dropped 1 base and J dropped 2; count of bases not matched to a gene: 4. CDR1 is SGDLS and CDR2 is YYNGEE in the germline V gene. The CDR3: CASSVNIAGQETQYF. As DNA, the CDR3 is TGTGCCAGCAGCGTAAATATAGCGGGGCAAGAGACCCAGTACTTC. Drawing the rest from reference TRBV9 and TRBJ2-5, the complete variable domain is DSGVTQTPKHLITATGQRVTLRCSPRSGDLSVYWYQQSLDQGLQFLIQYYNGEERAKGNILERFSAQQFPDLHSELNLSSLELGDSALYFCASSVNIAGQETQYFGPGTRLLVL.

The rearrangement joins TRBV7-9 to TRBJ2-7; the D gene is possibly TRBD1 (5 bases). The CDR3 spans 16 residues. The germline V and J ends were trimmed by 0 bases and 3 bases, with 15 bases remaining between them. From germline, CDR1 is SEHNR and CDR2 FQNEAQ (reference sequence). The CDR3, as DNA: TGTGCCAGCAGCTTAGCGCTTTTAGGGGCTGGCTACGAGCAGTACTTC. Its protein is CASSLALLGAGYEQYF.

The V and J genes are TRBV19 and TRBJ2-5; a weak D match, TRBD1 (5 bases). V lost 5 bases and J 5 bases, leaving 12 bases between the germline ends. CDR3 length equals 13 residues. CDR1 is LNHDA and CDR2 is SQIVND in the germline V gene (reference sequence). DNA for the CDR3: TGTGCCAGTAGTTCTCAGGGTCAGGAGACCCAGTACTTC. It specifies CASSSQGQETQYF.

The rearrangement joins TRBV19 to TRBJ2-5, with 8 nucleotides matching TRBD2. This CDR3 has 14 amino acids. The germline V gene has CDR1 LNHDA and CDR2 SQIVND (reference sequence). J lost 4 bases, V lost 6 bases, and 7 bases had no gene match. The DNA for the CDR3 is TGTGCCAGTAGAAGCGGGGGATCTGTAGAGACCCAGTACTTC. Translated: CASRSGGSVETQYF.

The chain joins TRBV2 to TRBJ2-7, with 7 bases aligning to TRBD1. Germline CDR1 is SNHLY and CDR2 is FYNNEI. The CDR3 consists of 13 residues. The ends lost 8 bases at V and 1 base at J; junction bases unmatched: 5. The CDR3: CASEGQPSYEQYF. The CDR3 DNA sequence: TGTGCCAGCGAGGGACAGCCGTCCTACGAGCAGTACTTC.

V gene TRBV19 combines with J gene TRBJ1-1, with D maybe TRBD1 (5 bases). CDR1 is LNHDA and CDR2 is SQIVND in the germline V gene (reference sequence). The CDR3 contains 13 residues. The V end was cut by 7 bases, the J end by 1 base, with 10 bases between. DNA for the CDR3: TGTGCCAGTAAGGAGGGACCGAACACTGAAGCTTTCTTT. Its protein is CASKEGPNTEAFF.

The chain carries TRBV9 and TRBJ1-2, with TRBD1 matching over 7 bases. V lost 3 bases to trimming and J lost 4 bases; unmatched junction nucleotides: 6. Germline CDR1 SGDLS, CDR2 YYNGEE. The CDR3 has 14 residues. The CDR3 DNA is TGTGCCAGCAGCGCGGGCCGGGACAGCTATGGCTACACCTTC. It specifies CASSAGRDSYGYTF.

The chain combines TRBV5-1 with TRBJ2-1; TRBD2 might be the D (5 bases). The V end was cut by 5 bases, the J end by 6 bases, with 18 bases between. The germline gives CDR1 SGHRS, CDR2 YFSETQ. This CDR3 spans 15 amino acids. CDR3: CASSEGMPISNEQFF. In DNA, the CDR3 is TGCGCCAGCAGTGAGGGAATGCCGATCTCCAATGAGCAGTTCTTC.

J is TRBJ1-2 and V is TRBV5-1, with TRBD1 matching over 8 bases. The V gene end was trimmed by 4 bases and the J gene end by 6 bases; junction bases not matched to a gene: 8. The CDR3 extends over 14 amino acids. Germline loops: CDR1 SGHRS, CDR2 YFSETQ. CDR3 residues: CASSPWTGSDGYTF. In DNA, the CDR3 is TGCGCCAGCAGCCCCTGGACAGGGTCAGATGGCTACACCTTC.